This T cell receptor (beta chain) comes out of a study of blood T cell repertoires in COVID-19. The wider study: Spain, Italy and the United States supplied samples that represented acute and convalescent COVID-19. PBMCs, B-cell-depleted T cells, or T cells were the source of the cDNA or gDNA that made up the material.

TCRdb's copy holds only in-frame clones and misses some; the assay was immunoSEQ multiplex PCR. The sample includes about 200,000 clones, almost 90% of them seen just once. Trimming took off 5 bases at V and 5 bases at J, with 15 bases between the two ends. Germline-derived CDR1 and CDR2 are LNHDA and SQIVND (reference sequence). The CDR3 extends over 14 amino acids. This receptor was identified in a man in his late teens or twenties with active or convalescent COVID-19. The chain joins TRBV19 to TRBJ2-5; D may be TRBD2 (5 bases). The material sequenced was peripheral blood. CDR3 in amino acids: CASSAESTGETQYF. The CDR3 nucleotides read TGTGCCAGTAGTGCAGAAAGTACGGGGGAGACCCAGTACTTC.